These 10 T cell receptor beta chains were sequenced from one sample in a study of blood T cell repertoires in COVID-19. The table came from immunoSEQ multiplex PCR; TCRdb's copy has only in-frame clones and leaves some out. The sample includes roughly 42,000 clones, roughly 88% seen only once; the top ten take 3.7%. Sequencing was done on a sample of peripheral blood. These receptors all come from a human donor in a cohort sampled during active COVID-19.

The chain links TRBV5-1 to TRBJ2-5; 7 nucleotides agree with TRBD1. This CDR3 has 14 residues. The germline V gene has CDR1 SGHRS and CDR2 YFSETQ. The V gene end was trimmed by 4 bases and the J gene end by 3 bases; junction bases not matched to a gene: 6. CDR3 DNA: TGCGCCAGCAGCACAGGGGCGCGAGAAGAGACCCAGTACTTC. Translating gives CASSTGAREETQYF.

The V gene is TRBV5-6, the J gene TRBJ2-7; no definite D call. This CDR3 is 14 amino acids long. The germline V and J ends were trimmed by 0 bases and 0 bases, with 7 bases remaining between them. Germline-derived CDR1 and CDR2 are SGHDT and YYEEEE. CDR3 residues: CASSLAGLSYEQYF. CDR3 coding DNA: TGTGCCAGCAGCTTGGCAGGTCTCTCCTACGAGCAGTACTTC.

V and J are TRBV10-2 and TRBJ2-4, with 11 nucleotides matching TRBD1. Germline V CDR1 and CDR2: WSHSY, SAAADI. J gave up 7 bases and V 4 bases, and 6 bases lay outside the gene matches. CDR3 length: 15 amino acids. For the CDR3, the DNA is TGCGCCAGCAGTGCTGTGGACAGGGGGCCTAACATTCAGTACTTC. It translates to CASSAVDRGPNIQYF.

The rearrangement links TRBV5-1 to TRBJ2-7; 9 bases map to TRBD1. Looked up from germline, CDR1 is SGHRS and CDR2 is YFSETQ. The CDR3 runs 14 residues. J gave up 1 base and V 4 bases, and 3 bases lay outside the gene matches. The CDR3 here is CASSPTGGSYEQYF. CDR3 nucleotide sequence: TGCGCCAGCAGCCCGACAGGGGGTTCCTACGAGCAGTACTTC.

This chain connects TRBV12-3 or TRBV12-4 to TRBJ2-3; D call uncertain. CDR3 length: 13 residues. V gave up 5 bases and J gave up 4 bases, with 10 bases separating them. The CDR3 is CASSRLRSDTQYF. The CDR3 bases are TGTGCCAGCAGTCGGTTGAGGTCAGATACGCAGTATTTT.

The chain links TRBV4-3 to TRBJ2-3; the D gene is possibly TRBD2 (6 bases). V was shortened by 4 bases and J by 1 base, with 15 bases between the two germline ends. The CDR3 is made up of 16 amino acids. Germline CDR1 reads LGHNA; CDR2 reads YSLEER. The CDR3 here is CASSLNAGTGTDTQYF. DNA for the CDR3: TGCGCCAGCAGCCTCAACGCGGGGACGGGCACAGATACGCAGTATTTT.

The CDR3 loop is CASSLVGQGNTGELFF. DNA for the CDR3: TGTGCCAGCAGCTTGGTAGGACAGGGAAACACCGGGGAGCTGTTTTTT. This chain links TRBV5-6 with TRBJ2-2, with 8 bases matching TRBD1. The length of the CDR3 is 16 residues. V trimming: 0 bases; J trimming: 2 bases; junction bases outside the gene matches: 3. The germline V gene has CDR1 SGHDT and CDR2 YYEEEE. The entire variable domain, with the rest obtained from reference TRBV5-6 and TRBJ2-2, is as follows: DAGVTQSPTHLIKTRGQQVTLRCSPKSGHDTVSWYQQALGQGPQFIFQYYEEEERQRGNFPDRFSGHQFPNYSSELNVNALLLGDSALYLCASSLVGQGNTGELFFGEGSRLTVL.

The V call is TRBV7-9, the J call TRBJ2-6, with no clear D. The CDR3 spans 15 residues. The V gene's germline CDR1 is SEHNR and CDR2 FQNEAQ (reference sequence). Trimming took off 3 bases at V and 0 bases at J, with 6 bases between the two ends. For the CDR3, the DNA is TGTGCCAGCAGCTTGGCGGTCTCTGGGGCCAACGTCCTGACTTTC. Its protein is CASSLAVSGANVLTF.

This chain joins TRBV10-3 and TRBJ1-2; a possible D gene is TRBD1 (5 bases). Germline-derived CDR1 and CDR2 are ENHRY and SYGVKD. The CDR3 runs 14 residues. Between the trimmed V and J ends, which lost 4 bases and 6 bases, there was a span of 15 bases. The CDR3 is CAISVVAGSHGYTF. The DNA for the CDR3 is TGTGCCATCAGTGTGGTGGCAGGGTCTCATGGCTACACCTTC.

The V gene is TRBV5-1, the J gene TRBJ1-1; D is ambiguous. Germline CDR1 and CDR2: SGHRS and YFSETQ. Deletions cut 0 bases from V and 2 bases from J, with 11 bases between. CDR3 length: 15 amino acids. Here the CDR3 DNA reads TGCGCCAGCAGCTTGGGGGTTGGACTTAACACTGAAGCTTTCTTT. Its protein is CASSLGVGLNTEAFF.